Described below is a single T cell receptor beta chain sequence and its context. Its antigen is unidentified. Construction of the TCRbeta library involved unique molecular identifiers. TCRdb processed the PCR reads anew with MiXCR; each CDR3 protein has one entry. Among around 120,000 distinct CDR3 sequences listed, about 21% were seen once. This sample was taken from a study of T-cell reconstitution after alpha-beta-depleted transplantation in children. Overall study results and limits: The study traced high day-60 TCRbeta diversity in some patients to surviving recipient T cells and thymic progenitors. After transplant, at about two months, alpha-beta T cells were reportedly derived from several hundred expanded graft clones. Among T cells one year after transplant, newly produced cells accounted for most counts and diversity.

Germline CDR1 is SQVTM and CDR2 is ANQGSEA. The CDR3 extends over 11 amino acids. Trimming pared 7 bases from V and 5 bases from J, leaving 9 bases between. The source is a male patient aged 2 to 9 who had a stem cell transplant for chronic granulomatous disease, so the T cells may come from the graft donor. This specimen was PBMCs, mostly from graft donor cells, taken 180 days after TCRalphabeta/CD19-depleted stem cell transplant. This chain connects TRBV29-1 to TRBJ2-1; D ambiguous. The CDR3, as DNA: TGCAGCGGGGATCAAAACAATGAGCAGTTCTTC. This gives the protein CSGDQNNEQFF.